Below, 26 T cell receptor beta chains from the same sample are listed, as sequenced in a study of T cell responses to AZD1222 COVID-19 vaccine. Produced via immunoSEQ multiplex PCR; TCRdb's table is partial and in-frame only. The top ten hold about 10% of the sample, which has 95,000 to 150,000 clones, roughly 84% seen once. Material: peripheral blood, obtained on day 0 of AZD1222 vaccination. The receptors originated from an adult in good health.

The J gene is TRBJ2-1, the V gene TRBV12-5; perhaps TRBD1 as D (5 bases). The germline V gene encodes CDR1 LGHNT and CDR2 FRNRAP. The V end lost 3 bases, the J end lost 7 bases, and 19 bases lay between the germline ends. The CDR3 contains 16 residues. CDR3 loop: CASGFSQGVTSNEQFF. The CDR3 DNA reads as TGTGCTAGTGGTTTCTCTCAGGGCGTTACATCGAATGAGCAGTTCTTC.

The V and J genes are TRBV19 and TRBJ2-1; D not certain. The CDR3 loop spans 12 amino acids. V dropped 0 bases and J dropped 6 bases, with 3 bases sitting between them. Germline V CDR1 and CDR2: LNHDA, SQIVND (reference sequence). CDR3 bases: TGTGCCAGTAGTATAGATCTCAATGAGCAGTTCTTC. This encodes CASSIDLNEQFF. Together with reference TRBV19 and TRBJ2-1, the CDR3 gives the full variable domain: DGGITQSPKYLFRKEGQNVTLSCEQNLNHDAMYWYRQDPGQGLRLIYYSQIVNDFQKGDIAEGYSVSREKKESFPLTVTSAQKNPTAFYLCASSIDLNEQFFGPGTRLTVL.

CDR3 region: CASSNPGLAGSSYEQYF. The CDR3 region has the DNA TGTGCCAGCAGCAACCCGGGACTAGCGGGTTCCTCCTACGAGCAGTACTTC. The V gene is TRBV6-2 or TRBV6-3, the J gene TRBJ2-7, with 12 positions matching TRBD2. V shed 6 bases and J 0 bases; nucleotides not matched to a gene: 9. The CDR3 sequence is 17 residues long. Germline CDR1 and CDR2: MNHEY and SVGEGT.

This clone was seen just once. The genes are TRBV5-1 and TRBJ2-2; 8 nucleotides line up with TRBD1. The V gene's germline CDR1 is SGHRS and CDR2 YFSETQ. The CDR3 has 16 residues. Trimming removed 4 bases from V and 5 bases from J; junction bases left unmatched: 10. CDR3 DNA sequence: TGCGCCAGCAGCGCGAGGGGCAGGGGGCTTACCGGGGAGCTGTTTTTT. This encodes CASSARGRGLTGELFF. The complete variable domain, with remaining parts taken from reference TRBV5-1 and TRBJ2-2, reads KAGVTQTPRYLIKTRGQQVTLSCSPISGHRSVSWYQQTPGQGLQFLFEYFSETQRNKGNFPGRFSGRQFSNSRSEMNVSTLELGDSALYLCASSARGRGLTGELFFGEGSRLTVL.

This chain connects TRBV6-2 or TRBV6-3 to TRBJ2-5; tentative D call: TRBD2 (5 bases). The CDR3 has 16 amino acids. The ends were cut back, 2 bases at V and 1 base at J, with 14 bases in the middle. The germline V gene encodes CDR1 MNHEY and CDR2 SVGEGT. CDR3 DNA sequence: TGTGCCAGCAGTTACCGAGCGACTAAAACCCAAGAGACCCAGTACTTC. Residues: CASSYRATKTQETQYF.

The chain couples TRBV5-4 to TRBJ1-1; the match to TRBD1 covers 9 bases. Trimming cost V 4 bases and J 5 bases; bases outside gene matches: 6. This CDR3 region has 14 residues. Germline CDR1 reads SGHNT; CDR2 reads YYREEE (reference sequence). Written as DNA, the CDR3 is TGTGCCAGCAGCCGGGACAGGGCGGCTACTGAAGCTTTCTTT. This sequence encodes CASSRDRAATEAFF.

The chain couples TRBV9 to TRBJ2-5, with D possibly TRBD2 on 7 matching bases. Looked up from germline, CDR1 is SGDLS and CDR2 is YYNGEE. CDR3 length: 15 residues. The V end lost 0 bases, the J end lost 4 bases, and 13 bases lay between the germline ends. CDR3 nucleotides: TGTGCCAGCAGCGTAGAGGGGGGGCGCGTAGAGACCCAGTACTTC. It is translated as CASSVEGGRVETQYF.

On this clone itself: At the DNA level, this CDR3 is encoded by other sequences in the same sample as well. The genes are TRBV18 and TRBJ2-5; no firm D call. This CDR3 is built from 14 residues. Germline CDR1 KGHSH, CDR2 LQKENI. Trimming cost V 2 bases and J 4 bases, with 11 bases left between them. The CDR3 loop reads CASSPRTGGETQYF. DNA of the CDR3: TGTGCCAGCTCACCAAGGACGGGCGGAGAGACCCAGTACTTC.

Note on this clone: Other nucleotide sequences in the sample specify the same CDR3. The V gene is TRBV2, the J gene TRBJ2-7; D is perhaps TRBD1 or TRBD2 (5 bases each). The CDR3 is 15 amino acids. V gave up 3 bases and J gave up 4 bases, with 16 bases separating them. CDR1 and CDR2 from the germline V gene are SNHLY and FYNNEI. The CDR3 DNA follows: TGTGCCAGCAGTGAGGGACCGGGCTCGGGGTACGAGCAGTACTTC. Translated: CASSEGPGSGYEQYF.

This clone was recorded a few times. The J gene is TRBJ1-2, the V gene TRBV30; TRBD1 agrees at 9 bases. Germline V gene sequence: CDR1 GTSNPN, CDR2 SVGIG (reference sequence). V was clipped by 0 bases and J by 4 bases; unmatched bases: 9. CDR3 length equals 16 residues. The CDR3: CAWSVQRDRVLYGYTF. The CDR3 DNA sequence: TGTGCCTGGAGTGTTCAACGGGACAGGGTGCTCTATGGCTACACCTTC.

The CDR3 nucleotides read TGTGCCAGCAGTACACTAGCGGGTAACTACAATGAGCAGTTCTTC. It yields the protein CASSTLAGNYNEQFF. The chain has TRBV6-5 and TRBJ2-1, with TRBD2 identical over 9 bases. This CDR3 region has 15 residues. Trimming at V came to 5 bases and at J to 3 bases, leaving 5 bases not matched to a gene. Germline CDR1 MNHEY, CDR2 SVGAGI.

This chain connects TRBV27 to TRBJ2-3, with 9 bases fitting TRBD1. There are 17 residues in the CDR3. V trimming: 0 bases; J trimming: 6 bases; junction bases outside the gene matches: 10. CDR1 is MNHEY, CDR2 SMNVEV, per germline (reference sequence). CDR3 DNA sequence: TGTGCCAGCAGTTTATCCGGAACAGGGGGCGCTTATGATACGCAGTATTTT. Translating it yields CASSLSGTGGAYDTQYF.

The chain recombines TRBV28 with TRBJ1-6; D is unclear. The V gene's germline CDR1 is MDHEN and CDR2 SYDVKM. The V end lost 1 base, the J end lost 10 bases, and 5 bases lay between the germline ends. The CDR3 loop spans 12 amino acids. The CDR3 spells CASSLSRSPLHF. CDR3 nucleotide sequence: TGTGCCAGCAGTTTATCGCGCTCACCCCTCCACTTT.

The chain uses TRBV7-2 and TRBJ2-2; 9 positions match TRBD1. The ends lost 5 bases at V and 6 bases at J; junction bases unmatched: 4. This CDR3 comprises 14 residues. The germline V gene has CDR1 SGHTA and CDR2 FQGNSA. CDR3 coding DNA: TGTGCCAGCAGCGGACAGGGGAGCGCCGGGGAGCTGTTTTTT. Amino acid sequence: CASSGQGSAGELFF.

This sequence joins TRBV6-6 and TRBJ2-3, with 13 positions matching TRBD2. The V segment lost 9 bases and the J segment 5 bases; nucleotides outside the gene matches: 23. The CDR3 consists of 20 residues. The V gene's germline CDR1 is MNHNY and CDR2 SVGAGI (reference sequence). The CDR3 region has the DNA TGTGCCAGGAGCTACACGGACAGAATACTAGCGGGAGGGGACGGAGATACGCAGTATTTT. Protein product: CARSYTDRILAGGDGDTQYF.

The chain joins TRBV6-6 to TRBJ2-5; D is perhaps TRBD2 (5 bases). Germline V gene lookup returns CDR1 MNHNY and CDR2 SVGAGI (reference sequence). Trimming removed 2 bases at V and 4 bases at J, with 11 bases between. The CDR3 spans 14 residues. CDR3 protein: CASSYVASGETQYF. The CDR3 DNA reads TGTGCCAGCAGTTACGTAGCGTCAGGAGAGACCCAGTACTTC.

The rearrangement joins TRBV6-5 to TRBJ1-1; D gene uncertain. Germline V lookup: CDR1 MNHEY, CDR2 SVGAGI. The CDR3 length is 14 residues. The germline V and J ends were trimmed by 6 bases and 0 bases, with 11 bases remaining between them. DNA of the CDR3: TGTGCCAGCAGCTTGTCGGGCTTGAACACTGAAGCTTTCTTT. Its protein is CASSLSGLNTEAFF.

The CDR3 DNA reads as TGTGCCAGCGGGGCCAGTGCAACTAATGAAAAACTGTTTTTT. Protein product: CASGASATNEKLFF. The V gene is TRBV9, the J gene TRBJ1-4, with D possibly matching TRBD1 (5 bases). This CDR3 spans 14 amino acids. V lost 7 bases and J lost 0, with 10 bases in between. The germline V gene has CDR1 SGDLS and CDR2 YYNGEE.

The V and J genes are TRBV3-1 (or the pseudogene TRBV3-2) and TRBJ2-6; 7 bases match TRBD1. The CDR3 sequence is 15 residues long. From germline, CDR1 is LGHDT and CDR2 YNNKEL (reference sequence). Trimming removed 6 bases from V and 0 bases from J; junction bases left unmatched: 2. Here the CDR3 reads CASSRDSSGANVLTF. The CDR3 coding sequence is TGTGCCAGCAGTCGGGACAGCTCTGGGGCCAACGTCCTGACTTTC.

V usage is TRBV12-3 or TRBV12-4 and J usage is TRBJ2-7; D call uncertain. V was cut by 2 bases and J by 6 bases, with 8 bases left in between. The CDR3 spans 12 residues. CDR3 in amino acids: CASSLTPPEQYF. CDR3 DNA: TGTGCCAGCAGTTTAACTCCCCCCGAGCAGTACTTC.

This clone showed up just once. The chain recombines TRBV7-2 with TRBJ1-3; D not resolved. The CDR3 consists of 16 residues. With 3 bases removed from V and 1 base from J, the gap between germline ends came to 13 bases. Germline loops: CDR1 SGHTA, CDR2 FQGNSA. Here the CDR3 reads CASSFSQPASGNTIYF. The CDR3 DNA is TGTGCCAGCAGCTTTTCGCAACCGGCATCTGGAAACACCATATATTTT.

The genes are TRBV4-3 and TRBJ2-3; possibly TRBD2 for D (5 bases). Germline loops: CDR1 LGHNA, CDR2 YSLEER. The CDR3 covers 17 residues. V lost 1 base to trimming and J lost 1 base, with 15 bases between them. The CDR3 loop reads CASSQVNGELRTDTQYF. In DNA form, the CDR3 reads TGCGCCAGCAGCCAAGTTAATGGGGAGTTACGCACAGATACGCAGTATTTT.

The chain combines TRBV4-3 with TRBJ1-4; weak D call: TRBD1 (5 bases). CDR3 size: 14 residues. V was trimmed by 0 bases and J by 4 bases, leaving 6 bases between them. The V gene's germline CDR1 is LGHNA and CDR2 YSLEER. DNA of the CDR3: TGCGCCAGCAGCCAAGACCAGGGTAATGAAAAACTGTTTTTT. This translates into CASSQDQGNEKLFF.

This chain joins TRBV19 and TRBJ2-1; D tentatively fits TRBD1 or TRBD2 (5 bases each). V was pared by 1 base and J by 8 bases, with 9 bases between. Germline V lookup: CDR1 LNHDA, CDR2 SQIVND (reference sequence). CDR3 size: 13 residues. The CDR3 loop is CASSIVTGHEQFF. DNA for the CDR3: TGTGCCAGTAGTATAGTGACGGGGCATGAGCAGTTCTTC.

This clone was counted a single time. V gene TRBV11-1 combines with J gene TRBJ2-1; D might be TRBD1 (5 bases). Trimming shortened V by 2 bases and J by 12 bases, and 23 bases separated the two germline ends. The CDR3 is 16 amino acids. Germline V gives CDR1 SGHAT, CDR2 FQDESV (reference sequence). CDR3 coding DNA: TGTGCCAGCAGCTTATCGCCAAGGGGTGGGGCAGGTGCGCAGTTCTTC. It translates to CASSLSPRGGAGAQFF.

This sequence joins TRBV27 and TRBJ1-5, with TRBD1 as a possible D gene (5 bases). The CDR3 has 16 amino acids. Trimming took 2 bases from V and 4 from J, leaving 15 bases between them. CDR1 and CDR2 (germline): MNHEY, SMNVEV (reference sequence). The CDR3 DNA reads TGTGCCAGCAGTTTAATGGGGGGGATGAAGAATCAGCCCCAGCATTTT. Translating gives CASSLMGGMKNQPQHF.